Sequencing of this TCR beta chain was carried out in a study of blood T cell repertoires in COVID-19. Overall study: Samples taken during acute and convalescent COVID-19 were collected in the United States, Italy and Spain. In each case, the material was cDNA or gDNA derived from T cells, B-cell-depleted T cells, or PBMCs.

Per the authors' pipeline: Estimated nucleated cell counts came from reference gene primer amplification. Libraries were prepared by immunoSEQ multiplex PCR; TCRdb keeps only in-frame clonotypes and omits some of them. V, J and clone size reflect that table, while D and trimming were determined from the DNA. The profile covers 50,000 or so clones, with 77% appearing a single time and 15% to 20% taken by the ten largest. Material: peripheral blood. The clonotype was recovered from a human donor with active or convalescent COVID-19. The donor label of this sample is uncertain.

The chain's CDR3 is CSARSVQETQYF. The CDR3, as DNA: TGCAGCGCCCGGTCGGTCCAAGAGACCCAGTACTTC. The chain employs TRBV29-1 and TRBJ2-5; D is ambiguous. CDR1 and CDR2 (germline): SQVTM, ANQGSEA. This CDR3 has 12 residues. V was pared by 7 bases and J by 1 base, with 10 bases between.